This T cell receptor (beta chain) was captured in a study of long-term antiretroviral therapy in people with HIV. There are 11 residues in the CDR3. CDR1 and CDR2 (germline): ENHRY, SYGVKD. V was shortened by 6 bases and J by 6 bases, with 7 bases between the two germline ends. Survey-level immunoSEQ v3.0 assays were run. Some clones are missing from TCRdb's copy, which holds only in-frame ones; the method was immunoSEQ multiplex PCR. The sample yields around 19,000 clones, about 90% seen once. This clonotype was sampled from a woman aged 50 to 60 with HIV. Here the sequenced sample was unsorted PBMCs, taken roughly 2.7 years after starting antiretroviral therapy. The chain employs TRBV10-3 and TRBJ2-3, with no clear D. CDR3 DNA sequence: TGTGCCATCAGGAGCCAGGATACGCAGTATTTT. It yields the protein CAIRSQDTQYF.